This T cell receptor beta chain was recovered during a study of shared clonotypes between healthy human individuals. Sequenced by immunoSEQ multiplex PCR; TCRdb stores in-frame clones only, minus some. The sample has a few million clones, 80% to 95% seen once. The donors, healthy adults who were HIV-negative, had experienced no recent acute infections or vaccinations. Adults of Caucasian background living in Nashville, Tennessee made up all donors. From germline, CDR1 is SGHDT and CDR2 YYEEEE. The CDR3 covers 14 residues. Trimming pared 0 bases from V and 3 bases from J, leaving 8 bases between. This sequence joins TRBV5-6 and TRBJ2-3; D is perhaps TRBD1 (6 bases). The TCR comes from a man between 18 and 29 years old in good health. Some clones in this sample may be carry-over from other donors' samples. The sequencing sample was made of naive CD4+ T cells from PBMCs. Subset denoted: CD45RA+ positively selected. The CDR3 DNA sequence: TGTGCCAGCAGCTTGGACAGGGTTACAGATACGCAGTATTTT. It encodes CASSLDRVTDTQYF.